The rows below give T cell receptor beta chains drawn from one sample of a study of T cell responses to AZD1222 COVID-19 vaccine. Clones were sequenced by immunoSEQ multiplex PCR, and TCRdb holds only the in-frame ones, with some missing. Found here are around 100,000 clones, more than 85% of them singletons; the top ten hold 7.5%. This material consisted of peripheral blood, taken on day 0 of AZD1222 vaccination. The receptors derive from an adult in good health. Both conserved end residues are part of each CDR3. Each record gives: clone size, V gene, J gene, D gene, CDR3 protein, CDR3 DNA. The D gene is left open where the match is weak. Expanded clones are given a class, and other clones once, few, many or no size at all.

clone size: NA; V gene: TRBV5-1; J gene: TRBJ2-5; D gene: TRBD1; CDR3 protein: CASSFTDRGQETQYF; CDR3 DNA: TGCGCCAGCAGCTTTACGGACAGGGGACAAGAGACCCAGTACTTC
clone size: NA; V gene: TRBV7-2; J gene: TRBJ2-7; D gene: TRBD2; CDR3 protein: CASSPGTSGRLNEQYF; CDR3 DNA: TGTGCCAGCAGCCCCGGGACTAGCGGGAGGTTGAACGAGCAGTACTTC
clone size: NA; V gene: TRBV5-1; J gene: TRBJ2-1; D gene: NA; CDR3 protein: CASSSGDLSYNEQFF; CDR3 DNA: TGCGCCAGCAGCTCAGGGGACTTATCCTACAATGAGCAGTTCTTC
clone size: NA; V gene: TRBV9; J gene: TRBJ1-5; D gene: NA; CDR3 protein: CASSVGMGGGQPQHF; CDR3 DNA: TGTGCCAGCAGCGTAGGTATGGGAGGCGGGCAGCCCCAGCATTTT
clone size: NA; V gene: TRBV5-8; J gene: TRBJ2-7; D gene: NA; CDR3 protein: CASSLLHEQYF; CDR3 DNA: TGTGCCAGCAGCTTGCTCCACGAGCAGTACTTC
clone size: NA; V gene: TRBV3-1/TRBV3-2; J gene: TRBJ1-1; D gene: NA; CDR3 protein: CASSQEGQRNTEAFF; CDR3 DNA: TGTGCCAGCAGCCAAGAAGGGCAGCGGAACACTGAAGCTTTCTTT
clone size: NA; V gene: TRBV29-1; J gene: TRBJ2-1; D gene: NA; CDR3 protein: CSATRFGPYNEQFF; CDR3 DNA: TGCAGCGCAACCCGTTTTGGCCCCTACAATGAGCAGTTCTTC
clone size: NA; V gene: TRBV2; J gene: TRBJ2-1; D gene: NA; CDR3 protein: CASSEDRSSYNEQFF; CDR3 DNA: TGTGCCAGCAGTGAAGACAGGAGCTCCTACAATGAGCAGTTCTTC
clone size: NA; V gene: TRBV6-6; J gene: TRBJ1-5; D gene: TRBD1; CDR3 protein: CASTRDRGNQPQHF; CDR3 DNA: TGTGCCAGCACCCGGGACAGGGGAAATCAGCCCCAGCATTTT
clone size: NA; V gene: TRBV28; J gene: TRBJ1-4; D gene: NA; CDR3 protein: CASTLGSGSEKLFF; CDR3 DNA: TGTGCCAGCACCTTGGGTTCAGGTAGTGAAAAACTGTTTTTT
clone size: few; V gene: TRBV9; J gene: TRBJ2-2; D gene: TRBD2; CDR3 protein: CASRSGGPSNTGELFF; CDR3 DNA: TGTGCCAGCAGGAGCGGGGGGCCGTCTAACACCGGGGAGCTGTTTTTT
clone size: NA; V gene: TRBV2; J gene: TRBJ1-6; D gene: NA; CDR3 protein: CASVRGRDGAPLHF; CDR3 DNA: TGTGCCAGCGTAAGGGGAAGGGATGGTGCACCCCTCCACTTT
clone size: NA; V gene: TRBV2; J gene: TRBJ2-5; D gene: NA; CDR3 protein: CASSGTSTETQYF; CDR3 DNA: TGTGCCAGCAGTGGAACTAGTACAGAGACCCAGTACTTC
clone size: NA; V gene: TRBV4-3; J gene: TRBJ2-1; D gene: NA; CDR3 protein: CASSQEGTGGYNEQFF; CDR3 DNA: TGCGCCAGCAGCCAAGAGGGAACCGGCGGCTACAATGAGCAGTTCTTC
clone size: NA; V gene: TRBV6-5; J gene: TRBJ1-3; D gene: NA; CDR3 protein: CATRSLSSTGNTIYF; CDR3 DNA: TGTGCCACCAGGTCCCTTTCAAGTACCGGAAACACCATATATTTT
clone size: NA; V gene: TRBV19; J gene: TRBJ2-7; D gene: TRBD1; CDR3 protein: CASSKQGAYEQYF; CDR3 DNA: TGTGCCAGTAGTAAACAGGGGGCTTACGAGCAGTACTTC
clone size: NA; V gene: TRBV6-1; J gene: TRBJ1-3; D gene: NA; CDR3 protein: CASSDWTDSGNTIYF; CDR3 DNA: TGTGCCAGCAGTGATTGGACAGACTCTGGAAACACCATATATTTT
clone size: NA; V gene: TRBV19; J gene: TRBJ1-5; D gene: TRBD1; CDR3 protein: CASGAGTGFYQPQHF; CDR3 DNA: TGTGCCAGTGGGGCCGGGACAGGGTTTTATCAGCCCCAGCATTTT
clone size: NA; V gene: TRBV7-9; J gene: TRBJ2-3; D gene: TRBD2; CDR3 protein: CASSRLSFSGGRSTDTQYF; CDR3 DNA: TGTGCCAGCAGCCGCCTGTCGTTTAGCGGGGGGCGAAGCACAGATACGCAGTATTTT
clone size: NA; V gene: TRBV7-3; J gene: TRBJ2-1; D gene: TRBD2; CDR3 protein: CASSPTSGSYNEQFF; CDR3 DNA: TGTGCCAGCAGCCCGACTAGCGGAAGTTACAATGAGCAGTTCTTC
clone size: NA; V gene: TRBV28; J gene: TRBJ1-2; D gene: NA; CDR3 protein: CASSSLGGSDYGYTF; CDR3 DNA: TGTGCCAGCAGCTCGCTGGGGGGATCCGACTATGGCTACACCTTC
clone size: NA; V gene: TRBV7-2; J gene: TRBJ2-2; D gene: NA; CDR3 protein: CASSLQGNTGELFF; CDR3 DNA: TGTGCCAGCAGCTTACAGGGAAACACCGGGGAGCTGTTTTTT
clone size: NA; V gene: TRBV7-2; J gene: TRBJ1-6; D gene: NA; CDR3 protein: CASSPRGDNSPLHF; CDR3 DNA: TGTGCCAGCAGCCCTCGGGGGGATAATTCACCCCTCCACTTT
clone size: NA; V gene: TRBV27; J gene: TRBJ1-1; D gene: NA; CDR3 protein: CASTLRGALDEAFF; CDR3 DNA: TGTGCCAGTACCCTGAGAGGGGCGCTTGATGAAGCTTTCTTT
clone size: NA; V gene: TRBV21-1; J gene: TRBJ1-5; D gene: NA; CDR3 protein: CASSRKRDRGPNQPQHF; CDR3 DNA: TGTGCCAGCAGCAGAAAGCGGGACAGGGGACCAAATCAGCCCCAGCATTTT
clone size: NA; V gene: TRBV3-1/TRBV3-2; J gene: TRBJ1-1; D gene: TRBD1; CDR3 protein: CASSQDTGASTEAFF; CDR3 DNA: TGTGCCAGCAGCCAAGATACAGGGGCTAGCACTGAAGCTTTCTTT
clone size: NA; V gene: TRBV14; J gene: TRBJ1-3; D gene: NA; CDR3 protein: CASSQDRRRSGNTIYF; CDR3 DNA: TGTGCCAGCAGCCAAGATCGCAGGCGCTCTGGAAACACCATATATTTT
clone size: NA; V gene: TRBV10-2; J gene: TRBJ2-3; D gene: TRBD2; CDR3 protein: CASSFSGGATDTQYF; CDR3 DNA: TGCGCCAGCAGTTTTAGCGGGGGGGCGACAGATACGCAGTATTTT
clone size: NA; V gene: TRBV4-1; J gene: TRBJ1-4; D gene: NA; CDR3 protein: CASSLGPGGAEKLFF; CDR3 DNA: TGCGCCAGCAGCCTAGGACCCGGAGGGGCGGAAAAACTGTTTTTT
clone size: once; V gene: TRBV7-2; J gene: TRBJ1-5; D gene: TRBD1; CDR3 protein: CASSQNRGNQPQHF; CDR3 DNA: TGTGCCAGCAGTCAGAACAGGGGAAATCAGCCCCAGCATTTT
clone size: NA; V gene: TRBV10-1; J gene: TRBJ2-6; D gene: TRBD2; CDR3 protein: CASPLRTSGSGANVLTF; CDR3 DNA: TGCGCCAGCCCCTTAAGGACTAGCGGCTCTGGGGCCAACGTCCTGACTTTC
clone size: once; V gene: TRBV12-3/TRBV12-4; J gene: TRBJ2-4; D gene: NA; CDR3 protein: CASNLAKNIQYF; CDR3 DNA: TGTGCCAGCAACCTAGCCAAAAACATTCAGTACTTC
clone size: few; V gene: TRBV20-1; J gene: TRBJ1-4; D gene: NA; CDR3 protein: CSASAGRGGEKLFF; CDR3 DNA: TGCAGTGCTAGTGCGGGGCGCGGGGGCGAAAAACTGTTTTTT
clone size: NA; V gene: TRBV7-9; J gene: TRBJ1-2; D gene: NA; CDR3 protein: CASSFGIANYGYTF; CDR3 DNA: TGTGCCAGCAGCTTCGGAATCGCGAACTATGGCTACACCTTC
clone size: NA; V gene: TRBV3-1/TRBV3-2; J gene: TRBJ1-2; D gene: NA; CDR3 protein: CASSQTSNYGYTF; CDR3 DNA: TGTGCCAGCAGCCAAACGTCGAACTATGGCTACACCTTC
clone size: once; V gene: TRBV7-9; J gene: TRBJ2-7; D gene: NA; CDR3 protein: CASSLMDAGNEQYF; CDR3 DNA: TGTGCCAGCAGCTTAATGGATGCAGGGAACGAGCAGTACTTC
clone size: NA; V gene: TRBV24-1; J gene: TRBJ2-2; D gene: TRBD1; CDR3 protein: CATRGTGADTGELFF; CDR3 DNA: TGTGCCACCAGAGGGACAGGGGCCGACACCGGGGAGCTGTTTTTT
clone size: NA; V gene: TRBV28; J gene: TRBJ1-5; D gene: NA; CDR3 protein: CASSFRGNSNQPQHF; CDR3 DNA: TGTGCCAGCAGTTTCCGGGGGAATAGCAATCAGCCCCAGCATTTT
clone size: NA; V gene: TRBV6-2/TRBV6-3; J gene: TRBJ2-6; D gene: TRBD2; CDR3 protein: CASSYEAGDPHGANVLTF; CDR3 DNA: TGTGCCAGCAGTTACGAGGCGGGGGACCCCCATGGGGCCAACGTCCTGACTTTC
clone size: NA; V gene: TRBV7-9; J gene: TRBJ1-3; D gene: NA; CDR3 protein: CASSPGHFSGNTIYF; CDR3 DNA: TGTGCCAGCAGCCCCGGCCATTTCTCTGGAAACACCATATATTTT
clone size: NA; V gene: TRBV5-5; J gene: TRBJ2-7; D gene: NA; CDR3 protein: CASSPRFGFNEQYF; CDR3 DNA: TGTGCCAGCAGCCCCCGCTTCGGGTTCAACGAGCAGTACTTC
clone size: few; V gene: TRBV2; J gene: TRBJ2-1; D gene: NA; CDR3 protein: CASRFQGGAFNEQFF; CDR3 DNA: TGTGCCAGCAGATTTCAGGGTGGAGCGTTCAATGAGCAGTTCTTC
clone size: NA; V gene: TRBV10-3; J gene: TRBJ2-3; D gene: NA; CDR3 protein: CAIQRDITDTQYF; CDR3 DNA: TGTGCCATACAACGGGATATCACAGATACGCAGTATTTT
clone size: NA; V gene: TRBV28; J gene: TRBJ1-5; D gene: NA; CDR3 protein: CASSFSQGTPILYSNQPQHF; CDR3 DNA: TGTGCCAGCAGTTTTTCTCAGGGGACCCCGATCCTCTATAGCAATCAGCCCCAGCATTTT
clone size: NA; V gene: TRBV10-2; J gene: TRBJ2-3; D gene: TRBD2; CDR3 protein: CASRPRLAEFTDTQYF; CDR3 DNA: TGCGCCAGCAGGCCCCGACTAGCGGAGTTCACAGATACGCAGTATTTT
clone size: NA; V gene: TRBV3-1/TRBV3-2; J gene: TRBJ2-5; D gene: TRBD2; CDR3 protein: CASSQTRTSGSRETQYF; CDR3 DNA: TGTGCCAGCAGCCAAACCCGGACTAGCGGGAGCAGAGAGACCCAGTACTTC
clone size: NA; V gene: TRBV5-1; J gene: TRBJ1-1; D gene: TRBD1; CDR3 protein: CASSATGTVNTEAFF; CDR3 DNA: TGCGCCAGCAGCGCAACCGGGACAGTGAACACTGAAGCTTTCTTT
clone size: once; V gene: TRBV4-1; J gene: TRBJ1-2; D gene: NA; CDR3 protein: CASSQDHLPAFNYGYTF; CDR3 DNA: TGCGCCAGCAGCCAAGATCATCTTCCAGCTTTTAACTATGGCTACACCTTC